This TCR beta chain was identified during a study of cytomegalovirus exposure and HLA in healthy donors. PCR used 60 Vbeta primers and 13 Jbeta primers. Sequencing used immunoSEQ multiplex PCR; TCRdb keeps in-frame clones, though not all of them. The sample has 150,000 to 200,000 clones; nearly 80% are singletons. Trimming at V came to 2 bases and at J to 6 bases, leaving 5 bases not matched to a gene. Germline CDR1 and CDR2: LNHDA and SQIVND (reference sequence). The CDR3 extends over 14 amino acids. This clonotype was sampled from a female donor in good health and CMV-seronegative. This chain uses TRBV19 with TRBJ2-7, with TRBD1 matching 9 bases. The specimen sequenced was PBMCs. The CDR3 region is CASSIHRGPFEQYF. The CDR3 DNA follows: TGTGCCAGTAGTATACACAGGGGGCCCTTCGAGCAGTACTTC.